This T cell receptor beta chain was recovered during a study of CD8 T cells in Susac syndrome (dated by TCRdb to between 2019 and 2020). As for the study more broadly: Repertoire sequencing was used to test whether CD8+ T cell activation and differentiation in Susac syndrome was antigen driven. Clonality of the CD8+ T cell repertoire was compared between roughly twelve healthy donors, approximately 14 Susac syndrome patients and 15 multiple sclerosis patients.

With regard to this clonotype: Its binding antigen is unknown. No much larger clone exists at a distance of one base, and base qualities are not known.

RNA was extracted using the RNeasy kit, and about 0.45 to 1 ug of the RNA was reverse transcribed with random hexamers. The immunoSEQ multiplex PCR assay, covering 54 Vbeta and 13 Jbeta segments, was used to amplify TCR beta CDR3 regions. PCR amplification bias was corrected using a synthetic template baseline for primer optimization and computational correction. The authors' analysis ran thus. Only productive sequences were kept, with reads annotated to V, D and J genes according to IMGT and analyzed in immunoSEQ Analyzer. To calculate clonality, Shannon entropy was normalized by log2 of the number of productive unique sequences and then subtracted from one. Public and private clones were assessed among the 100 most prevalent clones of each patient and control. Clones were defined as Susac-specific if absent from the healthy and MS cohorts, from 1052 published viral clones and from other ImmuneACCESS disease sequences. TCRdb redid the processing of the public reads, applying fastp at Q25 and MiXCR, and retained in-frame beta chains. Each record represents a unique CDR3 protein, reported with the most common genes and DNA among its rows. The V and J calls follow TCRdb's processing rather than the paper's. The sample profile shows some 400,000 distinct CDR3 sequences; around 85% of them were found once. The top ten hold about 0.12% of the sample.

Peripheral blood CD8+ and CD4+ T cells from healthy donors, Susac syndrome patients and multiple sclerosis patients were profiled by high-throughput TCR beta sequencing. Multiple sclerosis controls were treatment-naive patients with stable or active relapsing-remitting disease fulfilling revised McDonald criteria. Bulk CD8+ and CD4+ T cells were purified by magnetic negative isolation, whereas CD8+ TEMRA cells were enriched by FACS. Blood was collected in EDTA tubes and processed within 24 hours, with PBMCs isolated through density gradient centrifugation. PBMCs intended for TCR sequencing were cryopreserved in liquid nitrogen and were subsequently thawed in a 37 degrees C water bath. Purity of sorted or isolated CD4+, CD8+ and CD8+ TEMRA cells was at least 90%. For this chain, trimming is 6 bases at the V end and 6 bases at the J end, and the number of junction bases without a gene match is 9. The CDR3 sequence holds 14 residues, the cysteine and phenylalanine included. Of all the DNA, just the CDR3 is kept, 42 bases in frame from base 1. CDR1 MDHEN and CDR2 SYDVKM were looked up in the germline V gene.

General conclusions and limits of the study: The number of individuals in the TCR sequencing and HLA analysis was acknowledged as relatively small.

The receptor's source is a human donor with multiple sclerosis. Sequenced material: CD8+ T cells from PBMCs. The chain links TRBV28 with TRBJ2-7, with 9 middle bases fitting TRBD1. CDR3 sequence: CASSDRDRDFEQYF. The nucleotide sequence is TGTGCCAGCAGCGACCGGGACAGGGACTTCGAGCAGTACTTC.